The 23 T cell receptor beta chains presented below share a single source sample, sequenced in a study of Graves' ophthalmopathy and Graves' hyperthyroidism. Investigators amplified TCR beta CDR3 regions from RNA transcripts. First-round RT-PCR used HTBI primers; second-round multiplex PCR followed. One entry per CDR3 protein results from TCRdb running MiXCR on the multiplex PCR reads. The sample lists almost 750,000 distinct CDR3 sequences; 40% were seen once. Sample: peripheral blood. Receptors originate from an adult man with Graves' ophthalmopathy.

This clonotype was picked up many times. This chain uses TRBV19 with TRBJ1-2, with 10 bases identical to TRBD1. This CDR3 spans 15 amino acids. Germline-derived CDR1 and CDR2 are LNHDA and SQIVND (reference sequence). The trim removed 8 bases at V and 5 bases at J, leaving 11 bases unmatched. This chain's CDR3 is CASYVGQGNGYGYTF. CDR3 in DNA: TGTGCCAGTTACGTGGGACAGGGGAATGGGTATGGCTACACCTTC.

The CDR3 DNA is TGCAGTGCTAGAGTTGCAGGGGGGGACAGCTATTACGAGCAGTACTTC. Protein sequence: CSARVAGGDSYYEQYF. The rearrangement uses TRBV20-1 and TRBJ2-7; D could derive from TRBD1 or TRBD2 (7 bases each). The V end was cut by 1 base, the J end by 4 bases, with 20 bases between. There are 16 residues in the CDR3. From germline, CDR1 is DFQATT and CDR2 SNEGSKA (reference sequence).

J is TRBJ1-4 and V is TRBV2; D might be TRBD1 (5 bases). The CDR3 consists of 16 residues. V lost 2 bases to trimming and J lost 5 bases, with 15 bases between them. Germline V lookup: CDR1 SNHLY, CDR2 FYNNEI. DNA of the CDR3: TGTGCCAGCAGTGAATGGAGGGGACGACAAAATGAAAAACTGTTTTTT. Amino acid sequence: CASSEWRGRQNEKLFF.

The genes are TRBV24-1 and TRBJ1-5, with a weak D call TRBD1 (5 bases). This CDR3 spans 14 amino acids. The germline CDR1 and CDR2 sequences are KGHDR and SFDVKD. The V gene lost 12 bases and the J gene lost 3 bases, with 17 bases spanning the gap. CDR3 amino acids: CAPIGGRLNQPQHF. The CDR3 DNA reads TGTGCCCCCATTGGGGGAAGGCTCAATCAGCCCCAGCATTTT.

This clonotype appeared a single time. The rearrangement joins TRBV6-6 to TRBJ1-1, with D possibly TRBD1 on 5 matching bases. This CDR3 is 17 amino acids long. CDR1 is MNHNY and CDR2 is SVGAGI in the germline V gene (reference sequence). Deletions cut 2 bases from V and 0 bases from J, with 16 bases between. As DNA, the CDR3 is TGTGCCAGCAGTTACCTAAACCCCTCGACAGTGAACACTGAAGCTTTCTTT. Protein sequence: CASSYLNPSTVNTEAFF.

Points on this clonotype: Likely a read error: the CDR3 ends without its conserved phenylalanine or tryptophan. No DNA is shown, since the ends of the CDR3 on it are uncertain; the CDR3 is the one TCRdb lists. The chain has TRBV29-1 and TRBJ2-5; TRBD1, the D gene given by the table, was not confirmed from the DNA. Germline V gene data show CDR1 as SQVTM and CDR2 as ANQGSEA. The CDR3 is made up of 10 amino acids, end residues included. CDR3: CSVEWGGANT.

Ten or more counts support this clonotype. Its ends do not fully match the called genes, so a read error is possible. The chain recombines TRBV7-7 with TRBJ2-5; D ambiguous. Germline V CDR1 and CDR2: SSHAT, FNYEAQ (reference sequence). The CDR3 covers 13 residues. The CDR3 here is CASSFQDQETQYF. The CDR3 DNA reads TGTGCTAGCAGCTTCCAAGACCAAGAGACCCAGTACTTC. The whole variable domain, remainder taken from reference TRBV7-7 and TRBJ2-5, is GAGVSQSPRYKVTKRGQDVTLRCDPISSHATLYWYQQALGQGPEFLTYFNYEAQPDKSGLPSDRFSAERPEGSISTLTIQRTEQRDSAMYRCASSFQDQETQYFGPGTRLLVL.

The V gene is TRBV24-1, the J gene TRBJ1-2; no reliable D call. With 4 bases removed from V and 10 bases from J, the gap between germline ends came to 15 bases. This CDR3 region has 13 residues. CDR1 and CDR2 (germline): KGHDR, SFDVKD. The CDR3 bases are TGTGCCACCAGTGACCAGGATAAACACCTCTACACCTTC. Its protein is CATSDQDKHLYTF.

V gene TRBV12-3 or TRBV12-4 combines with J gene TRBJ1-1; D not resolved. Trimming left V 1 base short and J 8 bases short, with 11 bases between. This CDR3 is 13 amino acids long. As DNA, the CDR3 is TGTGCCAGCAGTTTAGGCGAACGGACCGAAGCTTTCTTT. It codes for CASSLGERTEAFF.

With respect to this clonotype: A junction boundary mismatches the germline segment, possibly from a read error. V gene TRBV9 combines with J gene TRBJ2-7; a possible D gene is TRBD1 (5 bases). CDR1 and CDR2 from the germline V gene are SGDLS and YYNGEE. CDR3 length equals 15 residues. CDR3 in DNA: TGCGCCAGCAGCCAATCCCCGACAGTAAAAATTGAGCAGTACTTC. Protein product: CASSQSPTVKIEQYF.

Details on this clonotype: The conserved closing phenylalanine or tryptophan is absent in this CDR3, likely reflecting a read error. This chain joins TRBV5-4 and TRBJ2-5; D might be TRBD2 (6 bases). This CDR3 is built from 15 residues. The germline V gene encodes CDR1 SGHNT and CDR2 YYREEE (reference sequence). V lost 4 bases and J lost 2, with 15 bases in between. CDR3 region: CASSGGARNQETQYV. The CDR3 DNA reads TGTGCCAGCAGCGGAGGGGCCAGGAATCAAGAGACCCAGTACGTC.

This clonotype has a count of ten or more. J is TRBJ1-2 and V is TRBV7-8; tentatively, D is TRBD1 (6 bases). This CDR3 has 16 residues. The germline V gene has CDR1 SGHVS and CDR2 FQNEAQ. Trimming took off 0 bases at V and 4 bases at J, with 15 bases between the two ends. CDR3 nucleotides: TGTGCCAGCAGCTTAGCAGTAGGGGGTAGGTCCTATGGCTACACCTTC. This sequence encodes CASSLAVGGRSYGYTF.

This clonotype has just a few counts. The chain recombines TRBV7-3 with TRBJ1-1; D might be TRBD1 (6 bases). There are 16 residues in the CDR3. Trimming stripped 1 base from V and 0 bases from J, with 12 bases between. Germline V gene lookup returns CDR1 SGHTA and CDR2 FQGTGA. CDR3 residues: CASSLRGGGLNTEAFF. As DNA, the CDR3 is TGTGCCAGCAGCTTAAGGGGCGGGGGGCTGAACACTGAAGCTTTCTTT.

In its sample, this clonotype was seen a few times. V gene TRBV29-1 combines with J gene TRBJ1-2; no definite D call. The CDR3 runs 12 residues. V was shortened by 8 bases and J by 2 bases, with 12 bases between the two germline ends. Germline CDR1 is SQVTM and CDR2 is ANQGSEA. This CDR3 reads CSSTTGNYGYTF. In DNA, the CDR3 is TGCAGCAGTACAACTGGGAACTATGGCTACACCTTC. Combining the CDR3 with reference TRBV29-1 and TRBJ1-2 gives the whole variable domain SAVISQKPSRDICQRGTSLTIQCQVDSQVTMMFWYRQQPGQSLTLIATANQGSEATYESGFVIDKFPISRPNLTFSTLTVSNMSPEDSSIYLCSSTTGNYGYTFGSGTRLTVV.

This clonotype occurred a few times. The chain carries TRBV29-1 and TRBJ1-5; 8 positions agree with TRBD1. CDR1 is SQVTM, CDR2 ANQGSEA, per germline. The CDR3 extends over 16 amino acids. The V segment lost 0 bases and the J segment 3 bases; nucleotides outside the gene matches: 7. In DNA, the CDR3 is TGCAGCGTTGAAGACCCGGACAGGGATCCCAATCAGCCCCAGCATTTT. Translation gives CSVEDPDRDPNQPQHF.

This CDR3 reads CSVEVRQDYGYTIYF. CDR3 in DNA: TGCAGCGTTGAAGTGCGACAGGACTATGGCTACACCATATATTTT. The chain carries TRBV29-1 and TRBJ1-3; D is perhaps TRBD1 (6 bases). CDR1 and CDR2 from the germline V gene are SQVTM and ANQGSEA. CDR3 size: 15 residues. V was shortened by 1 base and J by 8 bases, with 18 bases between the two germline ends.

This clonotype was detected ten times or more. The chain carries TRBV15 and TRBJ1-5; TRBD1 is a possible D gene (5 bases). Looked up from germline, CDR1 is LNHNV and CDR2 is YYDKDF (reference sequence). Trimming pared 3 bases from V and 4 bases from J, leaving 13 bases between. The CDR3 totals 15 residues. The CDR3 reads CATSSESGQNQPQHF. CDR3 sequence (DNA): TGTGCCACCAGCAGTGAGTCAGGGCAAAATCAGCCCCAGCATTTT.

Many counts were recorded for this clonotype. This chain links TRBV5-5 with TRBJ1-2; D is uncertain. V lost 0 bases, J lost 9 bases, and 12 bases lay in between. The CDR3 runs to 13 residues. Germline assignment: CDR1 SGHKS and CDR2 YYEKEE (reference sequence). The DNA for the CDR3 is TGTGCCAGCAGCTTGGGCGGGCAGCAACGCTACACCTTC. The encoded protein is CASSLGGQQRYTF.

The V gene is TRBV2, the J gene TRBJ1-1; no definite D call. V lost 10 bases and J lost 14, with 23 bases in between. CDR1 is SNHLY and CDR2 is FYNNEI in the germline V gene. This CDR3 is 12 amino acids long. The chain's CDR3 is CAIQDRLPISFF. The CDR3 DNA reads as TGTGCCATCCAAGACCGGCTGCCGATATCCTTCTTT.

This clonotype occurred many times. The V gene is TRBV14, the J gene TRBJ2-7, with a tentative D call TRBD1 (6 bases). V shed 3 bases and J shed 6 bases, with 12 bases lying between them. The CDR3 runs to 13 residues. The germline CDR1 and CDR2 sequences are SGHDN and FVKESK. The CDR3 DNA is TGTGCCAGCAGCCAGACAGGTATAGGCGAGCAGTACTTC. Translation gives CASSQTGIGEQYF.

The V and J genes are TRBV7-9 and TRBJ2-7; 11 bases fit TRBD2. The germline V gene encodes CDR1 SEHNR and CDR2 FQNEAQ (reference sequence). V lost 5 bases to trimming and J lost 3 bases; unmatched junction nucleotides: 6. This CDR3 is built from 15 residues. The CDR3 nucleotides are TGTGCCAGCAGCCCGACTAGCGGGGCCTACTACGAGCAGTACTTC. Encoded protein: CASSPTSGAYYEQYF.

This clonotype was recorded many times. The chain employs TRBV29-1 and TRBJ2-7, with 8 bases identical to TRBD2. J gave up 2 bases and V 3 bases, and 6 bases lay outside the gene matches. CDR3 length: 14 amino acids. CDR1 and CDR2 from the germline V gene are SQVTM and ANQGSEA. The CDR3 DNA reads TGCAGCGTTGAGTCGGGGGGGGTGACCTACGAGCAGTACTTC. Protein sequence: CSVESGGVTYEQYF.

The chain employs TRBV9 and TRBJ1-3, with D unclear. The V end lost 4 bases, the J end lost 2 bases, and 16 bases lay between the germline ends. In germline, CDR1 is SGDLS, CDR2 YYNGEE. There are 16 residues in the CDR3. For the CDR3, the DNA is TGTGCCAGCAGCCCCAACGGTGTTCTCGCTGGAAACACCATATATTTT. Translating it yields CASSPNGVLAGNTIYF.